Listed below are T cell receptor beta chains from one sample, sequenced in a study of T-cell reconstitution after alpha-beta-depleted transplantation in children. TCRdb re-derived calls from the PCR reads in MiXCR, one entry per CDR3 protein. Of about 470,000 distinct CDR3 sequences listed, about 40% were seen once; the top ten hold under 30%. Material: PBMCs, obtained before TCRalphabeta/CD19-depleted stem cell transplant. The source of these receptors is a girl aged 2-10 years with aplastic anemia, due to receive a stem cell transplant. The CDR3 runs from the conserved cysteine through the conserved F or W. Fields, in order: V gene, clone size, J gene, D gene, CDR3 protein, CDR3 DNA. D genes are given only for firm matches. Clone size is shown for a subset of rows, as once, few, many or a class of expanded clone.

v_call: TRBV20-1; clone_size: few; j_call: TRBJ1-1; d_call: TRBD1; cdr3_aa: CSARAGGSGTEAFF; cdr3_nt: TGCAGTGCTCGGGCAGGGGGCTCTGGAACTGAAGCTTTCTTT
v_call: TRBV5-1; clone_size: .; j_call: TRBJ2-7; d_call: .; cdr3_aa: CASSFYGGSYEQYF; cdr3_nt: TGCGCCAGCAGCTTTTACGGGGGCAGCTACGAGCAGTACTTC
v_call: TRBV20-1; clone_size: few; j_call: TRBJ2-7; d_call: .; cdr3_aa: CSARRLRTPYEQYF; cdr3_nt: TGCAGTGCTAGACGTCTTAGGACTCCCTACGAGCAGTACTTC
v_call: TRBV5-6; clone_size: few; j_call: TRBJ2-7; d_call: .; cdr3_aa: CASSLARGSSYEQYF; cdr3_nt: TGTGCCAGCAGCTTGGCCCGGGGGAGCTCCTACGAGCAGTACTTC
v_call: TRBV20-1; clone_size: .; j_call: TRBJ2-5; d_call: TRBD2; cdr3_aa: CTATLAGATETQYF; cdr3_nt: TGCACTGCTACGCTAGCGGGAGCGACAGAGACCCAGTACTTC
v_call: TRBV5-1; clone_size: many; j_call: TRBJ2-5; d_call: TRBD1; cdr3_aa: CASSLVGTGEETQYF; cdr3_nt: TGCGCCAGCAGCTTGGTTGGGACAGGGGAAGAGACCCAGTACTTC
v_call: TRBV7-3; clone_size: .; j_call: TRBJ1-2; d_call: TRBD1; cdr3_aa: CASSFRRDRGNYGYTF; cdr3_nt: TGTGCCAGCAGCTTTCGTCGGGACAGGGGGAACTATGGCTACACCTTC
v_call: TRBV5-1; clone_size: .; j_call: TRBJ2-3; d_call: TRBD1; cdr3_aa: CASSSQGARSDTQYF; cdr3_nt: TGCGCCAGCAGCTCGCAGGGGGCGCGCTCAGATACGCAGTATTTT
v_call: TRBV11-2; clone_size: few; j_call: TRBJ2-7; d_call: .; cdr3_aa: CASSFAEQYF; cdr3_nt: TGTGCCAGCAGCTTCGCCGAGCAGTACTTC
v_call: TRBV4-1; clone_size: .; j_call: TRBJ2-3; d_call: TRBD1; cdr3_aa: CASSQAWTGRTDTQYF; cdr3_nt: TGCGCCAGCAGCCAGGCGTGGACAGGGCGCACAGATACGCAGTATTTT
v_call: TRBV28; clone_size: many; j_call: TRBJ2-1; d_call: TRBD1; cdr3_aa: CASSLLEGARTNEQFF; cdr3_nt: TGTGCCAGCAGTTTATTAGAGGGGGCGCGGACCAATGAGCAGTTCTTC
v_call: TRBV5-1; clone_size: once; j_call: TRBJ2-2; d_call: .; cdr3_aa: CASSSDSPSTTGELFF; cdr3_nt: TGCGCCAGCAGCTCCGACAGCCCATCGACAACCGGGGAGCTGTTTTTT
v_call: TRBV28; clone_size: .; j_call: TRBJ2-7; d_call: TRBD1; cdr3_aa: CASRGAGQGFEQYF; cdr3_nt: TGTGCCAGCAGGGGAGCAGGACAGGGGTTCGAGCAGTACTTC
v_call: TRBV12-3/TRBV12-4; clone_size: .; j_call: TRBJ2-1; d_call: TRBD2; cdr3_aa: CASSFPSGSNEQFF; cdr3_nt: TGTGCCAGCAGTTTCCCCAGCGGGAGCAATGAGCAGTTCTTC
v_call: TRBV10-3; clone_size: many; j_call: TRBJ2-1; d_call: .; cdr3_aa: CAISPAGLSYNEQFF; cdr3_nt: TGTGCCATCAGTCCAGCGGGCCTATCCTACAATGAGCAGTTCTTC
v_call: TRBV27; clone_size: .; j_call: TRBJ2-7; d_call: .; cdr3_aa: CASSLGPSPYEQYF; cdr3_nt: TGTGCCAGCAGTTTGGGGCCCTCCCCCTACGAGCAGTACTTC
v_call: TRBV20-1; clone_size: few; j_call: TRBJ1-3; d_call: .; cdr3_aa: CSARGSGVGNTIYF; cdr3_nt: TGCAGTGCTAGAGGGTCAGGGGTGGGAAACACCATATATTTT
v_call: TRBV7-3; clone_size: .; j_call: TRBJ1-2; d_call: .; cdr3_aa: CASSHRGGATYGYTF; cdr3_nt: TGTGCCAGCAGCCACCGTGGGGGGGCCACCTATGGCTACACCTTC
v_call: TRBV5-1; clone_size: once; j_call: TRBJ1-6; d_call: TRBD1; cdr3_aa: CASSLGPGGMNRSPLHF; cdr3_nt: TGCGCCAGCAGCTTGGGCCCAGGGGGCATGAATCGTTCACCCCTCCACTTT
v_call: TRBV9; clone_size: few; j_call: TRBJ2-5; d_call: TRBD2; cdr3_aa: CASSRSGTSQETQYF; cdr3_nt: TGTGCCAGCAGTCGTAGCGGGACTAGCCAAGAGACCCAGTACTTC
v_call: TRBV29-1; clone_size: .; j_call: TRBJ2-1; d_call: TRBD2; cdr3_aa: CSVGLAGVNEQFF; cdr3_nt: TGCAGCGTCGGACTAGCGGGAGTTAATGAGCAGTTCTTC
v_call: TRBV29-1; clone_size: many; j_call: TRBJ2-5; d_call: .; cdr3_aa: CSVTANQETQYF; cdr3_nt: TGCAGCGTCACCGCGAATCAAGAGACCCAGTACTTC
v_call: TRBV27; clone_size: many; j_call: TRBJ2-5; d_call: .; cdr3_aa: CASSWTAQETQYF; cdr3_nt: TGTGCCAGCAGTTGGACAGCGCAAGAGACCCAGTACTTC
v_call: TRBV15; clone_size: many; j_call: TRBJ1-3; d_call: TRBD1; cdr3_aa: CATSSGQGSGNTIYF; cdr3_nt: TGTGCCACCAGCAGCGGACAGGGGTCGGGAAACACCATATATTTT
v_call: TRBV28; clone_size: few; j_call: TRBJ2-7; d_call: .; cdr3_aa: CASERGSSYEQYF; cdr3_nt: TGTGCCAGTGAAAGGGGGAGCTCCTACGAGCAGTACTTC
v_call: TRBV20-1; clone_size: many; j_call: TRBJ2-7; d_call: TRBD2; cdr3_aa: CSAPRTSGEQYF; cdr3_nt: TGCAGTGCTCCAAGGACTAGCGGCGAGCAGTACTTC
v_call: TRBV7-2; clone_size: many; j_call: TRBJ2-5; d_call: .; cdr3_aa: CASSLSPRAGETQYF; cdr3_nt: TGTGCCAGCAGCTTATCCCCGCGTGCGGGAGAGACCCAGTACTTC
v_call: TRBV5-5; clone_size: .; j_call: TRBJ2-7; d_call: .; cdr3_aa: CASSPPTDYEQYF; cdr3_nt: TGTGCCAGCAGCCCCCCGACAGATTACGAGCAGTACTTC
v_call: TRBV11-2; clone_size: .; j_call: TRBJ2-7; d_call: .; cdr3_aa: CASSPRSDSLRRQYF; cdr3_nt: TGTGCCAGCAGCCCGCGTTCTGACTCACTACGGAGGCAGTACTTC
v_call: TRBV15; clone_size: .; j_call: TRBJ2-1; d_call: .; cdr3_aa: CATSRDRGTPTNEQFF; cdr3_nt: TGTGCCACCAGCAGAGATCGCGGAACCCCTACCAATGAGCAGTTCTTC
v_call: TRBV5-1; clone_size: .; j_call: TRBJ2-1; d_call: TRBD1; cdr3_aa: CASSLGQGGHNEQFF; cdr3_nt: TGCGCCAGCAGCCTAGGACAGGGGGGGCACAATGAGCAGTTCTTC
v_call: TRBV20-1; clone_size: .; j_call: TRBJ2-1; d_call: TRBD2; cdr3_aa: CSAELAGYNEQFF; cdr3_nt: TGCAGTGCCGAACTAGCGGGCTACAATGAGCAGTTCTTC
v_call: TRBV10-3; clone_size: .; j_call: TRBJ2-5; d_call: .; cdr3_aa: CAVGAGTAQETQYF; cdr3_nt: TGTGCCGTAGGCGCCGGGACTGCTCAAGAGACCCAGTACTTC
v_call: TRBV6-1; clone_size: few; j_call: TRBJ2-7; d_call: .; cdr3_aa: CASSERGYEQYF; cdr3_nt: TGTGCCAGCAGTGAGAGGGGCTACGAGCAGTACTTC
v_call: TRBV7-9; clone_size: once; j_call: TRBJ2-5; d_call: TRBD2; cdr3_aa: CVSSYGTSVLETQYF; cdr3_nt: TGTGTCAGCAGCTACGGGACTAGCGTTTTAGAGACCCAGTACTTC
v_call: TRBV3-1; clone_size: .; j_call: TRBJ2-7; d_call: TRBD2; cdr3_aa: CAISQVTGTSGRLVEQYF; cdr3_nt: TGTGCCATCAGCCAAGTAACCGGGACTAGCGGGAGATTGGTCGAGCAGTACTTC
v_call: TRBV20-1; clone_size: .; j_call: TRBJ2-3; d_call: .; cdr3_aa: CSGVTSTDTQYF; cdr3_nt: TGCAGTGGTGTTACCAGCACAGATACGCAGTATTTT
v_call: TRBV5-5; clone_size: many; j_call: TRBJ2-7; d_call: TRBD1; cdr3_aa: CASSRQGPYEQYF; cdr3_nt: TGTGCCAGCAGCCGACAGGGACCTTACGAGCAGTACTTC
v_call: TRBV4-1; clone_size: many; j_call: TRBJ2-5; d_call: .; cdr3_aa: CASSETGIWQETQYF; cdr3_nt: TGCGCCAGCAGCGAAACAGGGATATGGCAGGAGACCCAGTACTTC
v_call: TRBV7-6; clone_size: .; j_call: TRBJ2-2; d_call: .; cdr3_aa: CASSLAGLAQYTGELFF; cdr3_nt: TGTGCCAGCAGCTTAGCGGGGCTAGCGCAATACACCGGGGAGCTGTTTTTT
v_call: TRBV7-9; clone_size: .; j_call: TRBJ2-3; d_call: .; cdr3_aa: CASSRGEVEDTQYF; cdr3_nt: TGTGCCAGCAGCCGCGGGGAGGTGGAAGATACGCAGTATTTT
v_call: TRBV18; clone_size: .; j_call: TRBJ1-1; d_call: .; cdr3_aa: CASSPMGRKNTEAFF; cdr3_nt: TGTGCCAGCTCACCAATGGGCAGGAAGAACACTGAAGCTTTCTTT